This T cell receptor beta chain was recorded in a study of cytomegalovirus exposure and HLA in healthy donors. The V gene lost 6 bases and the J gene lost 2 bases, with 14 bases spanning the gap. Per the germline V gene, CDR1 is SNHLY and CDR2 is FYNNEI. This CDR3 has 14 amino acids. PCR involved 60 Vbeta and 13 Jbeta primers. Method: immunoSEQ multiplex PCR; TCRdb's copy keeps in-frame clones and lacks some. The sample yields roughly 140,000 clones, 80% seen once. This receptor was obtained from a man aged 25 to 40 in good health and CMV-seronegative. Sequencing used PBMCs. The chain couples TRBV2 to TRBJ2-7, with D perhaps TRBD2 (6 bases). The CDR3 DNA sequence: TGTGCCAGCAGGAAGTTAGCGGATCCCTACGAGCAGTACTTC. The encoded protein is CASRKLADPYEQYF.